A single sample is the source of the 23 T cell receptor beta chains below, sequenced in a study of OX40 agonist ivuxolimab in advanced cancers. Measured with immunoSEQ multiplex PCR; TCRdb has only the in-frame clones, and not every one. The table lists 5,600 or so clones, about 81% of them singletons. The source material was CD4+ or CD8+ T cells sorted from blood, sampled in a trial of the OX40 agonist ivuxolimab. These TCRs come from an adult with an advanced solid tumor such as melanoma, head and neck, liver or kidney cancer.

The V and J genes are TRBV4-3 and TRBJ2-1; D is undetermined. Germline-derived CDR1 and CDR2 are LGHNA and YSLEER. The length of the CDR3 is 17 residues. The V end lost 0 bases, the J end lost 0 bases, and 12 bases lay between the germline ends. The CDR3 sequence is CASSQDLARSSYNEQFF. For the CDR3, the DNA is TGCGCCAGCAGCCAAGATCTCGCGAGGAGCTCCTACAATGAGCAGTTCTTC.

The V call is TRBV9, the J call TRBJ1-1, with D possibly matching TRBD1 (5 bases). Trimming removed 3 bases from V and 1 base from J, with 10 bases in between. CDR1 SGDLS and CDR2 YYNGEE come from the germline V gene. The CDR3 runs to 14 residues. This CDR3 is CASSATGWNTEAFF. CDR3 nucleotides: TGTGCCAGCAGCGCCACAGGTTGGAACACTGAAGCTTTCTTT. The full variable domain, rest sourced from reference TRBV9 and TRBJ1-1, is DSGVTQTPKHLITATGQRVTLRCSPRSGDLSVYWYQQSLDQGLQFLIQYYNGEERAKGNILERFSAQQFPDLHSELNLSSLELGDSALYFCASSATGWNTEAFFGQGTRLTVV.

The chain carries TRBV6-1 and TRBJ1-4; TRBD1 matches 7 bases. Germline lookup yields CDR1 MNHNS and CDR2 SASEGT. The CDR3 is 15 residues long. Trimming took 5 bases from V and 4 from J; bases not matched to a gene: 7. The CDR3 DNA reads as TGTGCCAGCAGTACCCGGGACAGAATTAATGAAAAACTGTTTTTT. Residues: CASSTRDRINEKLFF.

The chain combines TRBV19 with TRBJ2-7; 8 nucleotides agree with TRBD2. Losses at the gene ends were 11 bases for V and 1 base for J; bases not matched to a gene: 7. The CDR3 has 13 amino acids. Germline lookup yields CDR1 LNHDA and CDR2 SQIVND (reference sequence). The CDR3 sequence: CASAGGTSYEQYF. Written as DNA, the CDR3 is TGTGCCTCGGCGGGGGGAACTTCCTACGAGCAGTACTTC.

The genes are TRBV5-1 and TRBJ2-5; possible D gene TRBD2, 6 bases. The CDR3 contains 19 residues. Trimming shortened V by 4 bases and J by 5 bases, and 30 bases separated the two germline ends. Germline CDR1 SGHRS, CDR2 YFSETQ. This chain's CDR3 is CASSPPAGGTEIVGETQYF. The DNA of the CDR3 is TGCGCCAGCAGCCCCCCCGCCGGCGGGACTGAGATTGTGGGGGAGACCCAGTACTTC.

The chain uses TRBV29-1 and TRBJ2-5, with 10 bases aligning to TRBD2. V lost 3 bases, J lost 7 bases, and 11 bases stayed unmatched. The CDR3 sequence is 15 residues long. The germline V gene has CDR1 SQVTM and CDR2 ANQGSEA. This CDR3 reads CSVEAGTSVTGTQYF. CDR3 sequence (DNA): TGCAGCGTTGAGGCCGGGACTAGCGTCACCGGGACCCAGTACTTC.

The chain carries TRBV6-1 and TRBJ1-1; D ambiguous. The CDR3 length is 13 residues. Germline V gives CDR1 MNHNS, CDR2 SASEGT. V was pared by 6 bases and J by 0 bases, with 8 bases between. CDR3 sequence: CASRDSLNTEAFF. The CDR3 nucleotides read TGTGCCAGCAGAGACTCATTGAACACTGAAGCTTTCTTT.

The gene calls are TRBV6-5 and TRBJ2-2; 8 bases match TRBD1. V gave up 7 bases and J gave up 4 bases; unmatched junction bases: 8. This CDR3 has 15 residues. From germline, CDR1 is MNHEY and CDR2 SVGAGI. CDR3 sequence (DNA): TGTGCCAGCATCTCGACAGGGGTGGGCACCGGGGAGCTGTTTTTT. It translates to CASISTGVGTGELFF.

This chain uses TRBV7-9 with TRBJ1-1; a possible D gene is TRBD1 (5 bases). Looked up from germline, CDR1 is SEHNR and CDR2 is FQNEAQ (reference sequence). The CDR3 has 15 amino acids. The germline V and J ends were trimmed by 5 bases and 1 base, with 14 bases remaining between them. CDR3 loop: CASSRNRDENTEAFF. For the CDR3, the DNA is TGTGCCAGCAGCCGTAACCGGGACGAGAACACTGAAGCTTTCTTT.

V and J are TRBV6-5 and TRBJ2-3; the match to TRBD2 covers 11 bases. The V gene end was trimmed by 8 bases and the J gene end by 0 bases; junction bases not matched to a gene: 4. The CDR3 has 15 amino acids. Germline CDR1 and CDR2: MNHEY and SVGAGI. The CDR3 loop is CASCSSGGSTDTQYF. The CDR3 DNA reads as TGTGCCAGCTGCTCTAGCGGGGGGAGCACAGATACGCAGTATTTT.

The genes are TRBV6-4 and TRBJ2-6, with D possibly matching TRBD1 (6 bases). The CDR3 spans 17 residues. Trimming pared 1 base from V and 0 bases from J, leaving 10 bases between. CDR1 and CDR2 from the germline V gene are MRHNA and SNTAGT. The CDR3 region is CASSDWTEDSGANVLTF. The CDR3 DNA reads as TGTGCCAGCAGTGACTGGACAGAAGACTCTGGGGCCAACGTCCTGACTTTC.

The J gene is TRBJ2-5, the V gene TRBV21-1; the table's D call, TRBD1, has no DNA check behind it. TRBV21-1 has pseudogene status. The CDR3 contains 16 residues. The CDR3 sequence is CASSICSWGIGETQYF. CDR3 in DNA: TGTGCCAGCAGCATTTGCTCATGGGGCATTGGAGAGACCCAGTACTTC.

The chain combines TRBV7-9 with TRBJ1-1; D unclear. Trimming removed 0 bases at V and 10 bases at J, with 12 bases between. From germline, CDR1 is SEHNR and CDR2 FQNEAQ (reference sequence). This CDR3 spans 13 amino acids. CDR3 protein: CASSLAMAAVAFF. For the CDR3, the DNA is TGTGCCAGCAGCTTAGCGATGGCAGCAGTAGCTTTCTTT.

This sequence joins TRBV27 and TRBJ2-1; the D gene is possibly TRBD1 (6 bases). Per the germline V gene, CDR1 is MNHEY and CDR2 is SMNVEV (reference sequence). The V and J ends lost 8 bases and 7 bases respectively, with 9 bases between them. This CDR3 contains 11 residues. CDR3 amino acids: CASGTGNEQFF. CDR3 DNA sequence: TGTGCCAGCGGTACAGGGAATGAGCAGTTCTTC.

V gene TRBV7-9 combines with J gene TRBJ1-1; D is unresolved. Germline lookup yields CDR1 SEHNR and CDR2 FQNEAQ (reference sequence). Trimming cost V 1 base and J 3 bases, with 12 bases left between them. This CDR3 region has 15 residues. As DNA, the CDR3 is TGTGCCAGCAGCTTAGGGTGGGGAGGAGACACTGAAGCTTTCTTT. Its translation: CASSLGWGGDTEAFF.

The chain uses TRBV5-1 and TRBJ1-1, with 9 positions matching TRBD1. J lost 5 bases, V lost 0 bases, and 8 bases had no gene match. Germline loops: CDR1 SGHRS, CDR2 YFSETQ. The CDR3 spans 16 residues. The CDR3 DNA sequence: TGCGCCAGCAGCTTGGAGATACAGGGGGCGCGGACTGAAGCTTTCTTT. It encodes CASSLEIQGARTEAFF.

The gene calls are TRBV5-4 and TRBJ2-5, with TRBD2 matching over 7 bases. Germline V gene lookup returns CDR1 SGHNT and CDR2 YYREEE (reference sequence). The CDR3 is made up of 12 amino acids. Trimming at V came to 5 bases and at J to 4 bases, leaving 2 bases not matched to a gene. Here the CDR3 DNA reads TGTGCCAGCAGGGGCGGGGGAGAGACCCAGTACTTC. This translates into CASRGGGETQYF.

This clone turned up a few times. In DNA form, the CDR3 reads TGTGCCAGCAGTGCCGGGACAGGGGGCTCCTACGAGCAGTACTTC. Amino acid sequence: CASSAGTGGSYEQYF. The chain links TRBV6-1 to TRBJ2-7, with 11 bases identical to TRBD1. The CDR3 is 15 amino acids. V dropped 4 bases and J dropped 0; count of bases not matched to a gene: 2. The germline V gene encodes CDR1 MNHNS and CDR2 SASEGT.

The V call is TRBV9, the J call TRBJ2-4; either TRBD1 or TRBD2 may fit D (5 bases each). V was clipped by 0 bases and J by 1 base, with 8 bases between them. The CDR3 spans 15 residues. Germline assignment: CDR1 SGDLS and CDR2 YYNGEE. The CDR3 sequence: CASSVGGGAKNIQYF. CDR3 DNA sequence: TGTGCCAGCAGCGTAGGGGGCGGGGCCAAAAACATTCAGTACTTC.

V is TRBV11-3 and J is TRBJ1-3, with D perhaps matching TRBD1 (5 bases). V lost 4 bases to trimming and J lost 4 bases, with 14 bases between them. Germline CDR1 SGHNT, CDR2 YENEEA. This CDR3 spans 15 amino acids. CDR3 nucleotide sequence: TGTGCCAGCAGCTCTCAGGGTTATTACGGAAACACCATATATTTT. This sequence encodes CASSSQGYYGNTIYF.

This chain links TRBV9 with TRBJ1-2; unclear D gene. With 6 bases removed from V and 2 bases from J, the gap between germline ends came to 5 bases. The CDR3 consists of 11 residues. CDR1 and CDR2 from the germline V gene are SGDLS and YYNGEE. CDR3 residues: CASNGNYGYTF. CDR3 nucleotide sequence: TGTGCCAGCAACGGAAACTATGGCTACACCTTC.

The V call is TRBV13, the J call TRBJ2-3; 11 positions match TRBD2. V was pared by 3 bases and J by 7 bases, with 3 bases of the junction left unmatched. CDR3 size: 14 residues. Germline assignment: CDR1 PRHDT and CDR2 FYEKMQ (reference sequence). The CDR3 loop is CASSLRLAGNTQYF. The CDR3, as DNA: TGTGCCAGCAGCTTGAGACTAGCGGGGAATACGCAGTATTTT. The full variable domain, its missing parts supplied by reference TRBV13 and TRBJ2-3, is AAGVIQSPRHLIKEKRETATLKCYPIPRHDTVYWYQQGPGQDPQFLISFYEKMQSDKGSIPDRFSAQQFSDYHSELNMSSLELGDSALYFCASSLRLAGNTQYFGPGTRLTVL.

The chain links TRBV7-2 to TRBJ2-5; a weak D match, TRBD1 (5 bases). The ends were cut back, 1 base at V and 5 bases at J, with 14 bases in the middle. The CDR3 length is 15 residues. Germline assignment: CDR1 SGHTA and CDR2 FQGNSA. CDR3 in amino acids: CASSLVAAGRETQYF. DNA of the CDR3: TGTGCCAGCAGCTTAGTAGCCGCAGGGCGGGAGACCCAGTACTTC.